These 16 T cell receptor beta chains share one sample of origin, sequenced in a study of beta chain features in type 1 diabetes. Sequenced material consisted of expressed TCRB transcripts (all of the isolated RNA was reverse transcribed). This table comes from immunoSEQ multiplex PCR, and its TCRdb copy is limited to in-frame clones, with some not included. The repertoire holds about 370,000 clones, with over 13% as singletons. Sample: naive CD4+ T cells from blood. These receptors were taken from a woman between 18 and 29 years old in good health.

This clone has a handful of counts. This chain links TRBV9 with TRBJ2-1; D is possibly TRBD2 (6 bases). Germline loops: CDR1 SGDLS, CDR2 YYNGEE. V shed 4 bases and J shed 8 bases, with 19 bases lying between them. The CDR3 totals 15 residues. CDR3: CASSLVGRESDEQFF. CDR3 sequence (DNA): TGTGCCAGCAGCCTAGTCGGGAGAGAGAGCGATGAGCAGTTCTTC.

V gene TRBV4-3 combines with J gene TRBJ2-1; TRBD2 aligns across 8 bases. The V gene end was trimmed by 3 bases and the J gene end by 0 bases; junction bases not matched to a gene: 10. CDR3 length: 18 residues. Germline-derived CDR1 and CDR2 are LGHNA and YSLEER. Here the CDR3 DNA reads TGCGCCAGCAGCCAGCGAGGAGTAGCGGGGCGCTCCTACAATGAGCAGTTCTTC. It yields the protein CASSQRGVAGRSYNEQFF.

V is TRBV9 and J is TRBJ2-3, with 8 bases matching TRBD2. The CDR3 is made up of 17 amino acids. Germline assignment: CDR1 SGDLS and CDR2 YYNGEE. The V gene end was trimmed by 0 bases and the J gene end by 5 bases; junction bases not matched to a gene: 11. Here the CDR3 reads CASSVATGREVIDTQYF. CDR3 bases: TGTGCCAGCAGCGTAGCTACAGGGCGGGAGGTTATAGATACGCAGTATTTT.

This clone was picked up a small number of times. The chain links TRBV7-9 to TRBJ1-2; TRBD1 might be the D (5 bases). V dropped 1 base and J dropped 0 bases, with 15 bases sitting between them. Per the germline V gene, CDR1 is SEHNR and CDR2 is FQNEAQ (reference sequence). This CDR3 is 17 amino acids long. CDR3 sequence: CASSLVRARAANYGYTF. Here the CDR3 DNA reads TGTGCCAGCAGCTTAGTCCGGGCCAGGGCCGCTAACTATGGCTACACCTTC.

This clone showed up just a few times. The chain uses TRBV6-6 and TRBJ2-1; 10 bases map to TRBD2. The trim removed 2 bases at V and 7 bases at J, leaving 5 bases unmatched. The CDR3 runs to 15 residues. CDR1 MNHNY and CDR2 SVGAGI come from the germline V gene (reference sequence). CDR3 in amino acids: CASSYPAGGKNEQFF. Written as DNA, the CDR3 is TGTGCCAGCAGTTACCCAGCGGGAGGGAAGAATGAGCAGTTCTTC.

This clone was detected only a few times. The chain uses TRBV28 and TRBJ2-7, with D possibly matching TRBD2 (5 bases). Trimming removed 1 base at V and 5 bases at J, with 12 bases between. The CDR3 is 14 amino acids. Germline-derived CDR1 and CDR2 are MDHEN and SYDVKM. The CDR3 nucleotides are TGTGCCAGCAGTTTATTTTTAAGCGGCCACGAGCAGTACTTC. It specifies CASSLFLSGHEQYF.

The V gene is TRBV19, the J gene TRBJ2-3; TRBD1 might be the D (6 bases). The V and J ends lost 5 bases and 2 bases respectively, with 17 bases between them. Germline CDR1 and CDR2: LNHDA and SQIVND (reference sequence). The CDR3 is made up of 16 amino acids. The CDR3 region has the DNA TGTGCCAGTAGTTCATGGGACACCGAACTCACAGATACGCAGTATTTT. Protein: CASSSWDTELTDTQYF.

For this clone: The junction shows a germline mismatch at one end, possibly a read error. CDR3 sequence: CASSLDRGRIDF. The CDR3 nucleotides read TGTGCCAGCAGTTTGGACAGGGGGCGCATAGACTTC. The chain combines TRBV28 with TRBJ2-7; 11 bases agree with TRBD1. Germline values: CDR1 MDHEN, CDR2 SYDVKM. The CDR3 loop spans 12 amino acids.

This clone was detected a few times. The chain carries TRBV19 and TRBJ1-1; the D gene is possibly TRBD1 (6 bases). Looked up from germline, CDR1 is LNHDA and CDR2 is SQIVND (reference sequence). This CDR3 has 13 amino acids. The V end was cut by 6 bases, the J end by 0 bases, with 8 bases between. This chain's CDR3 is CASRDRMNTEAFF. CDR3 DNA sequence: TGTGCCAGTAGGGACAGAATGAACACTGAAGCTTTCTTT.

The chain is built from TRBV28 and TRBJ2-1; 9 bases are shared with TRBD2. The CDR3 contains 14 residues. Germline CDR1 and CDR2: MDHEN and SYDVKM. V shed 5 bases, J shed 8 bases, and the junction held 7 bases outside the gene matches. The chain's CDR3 is CASSTAGGIDEQFF. For the CDR3, the DNA is TGTGCCAGCAGTACGGCGGGAGGGATAGATGAGCAGTTCTTC.

The chain has TRBV4-3 and TRBJ2-5, with D tentatively TRBD1 (6 bases). CDR3 size: 15 residues. Germline V gene sequence: CDR1 LGHNA, CDR2 YSLEER. Trimming removed 0 bases at V and 4 bases at J, with 12 bases between. The CDR3 here is CASSQDPRGRETQYF. In nucleotides, the CDR3 is TGCGCCAGCAGCCAAGATCCCAGGGGTCGAGAGACCCAGTACTTC.

The V call is TRBV5-1, the J call TRBJ1-5, with 8 positions matching TRBD1. Trimming at V came to 0 bases and at J to 7 bases, leaving 6 bases not matched to a gene. CDR3 length equals 15 residues. Germline CDR1 is SGHRS and CDR2 is YFSETQ. The CDR3 loop reads CASSLGQGRAQPQHF. As DNA, the CDR3 is TGCGCCAGCAGCTTGGGACAGGGGAGAGCACAGCCCCAGCATTTT.

The table lists this clone with a few counts. The gene calls are TRBV7-9 and TRBJ2-7; TRBD1 agrees at 10 bases. Germline values: CDR1 SEHNR, CDR2 FQNEAQ (reference sequence). Trimming cost V 5 bases and J 7 bases; bases outside gene matches: 11. This CDR3 is 15 amino acids long. The CDR3 sequence: CASSTPGQGIFEQYF. The DNA for the CDR3 is TGTGCCAGCAGCACTCCGGGACAGGGGATTTTTGAGCAGTACTTC.

V gene TRBV30 combines with J gene TRBJ2-3, with a possible D match to TRBD2 (5 bases). CDR1 and CDR2 from the germline V gene are GTSNPN and SVGIG (reference sequence). V was cut by 4 bases and J by 0 bases, with 8 bases left in between. CDR3 size: 13 residues. DNA of the CDR3: TGTGCCTGGATAGCGAAAAGCACAGATACGCAGTATTTT. It yields the protein CAWIAKSTDTQYF.

The chain couples TRBV6-6 to TRBJ2-7; 8 bases are a match to TRBD1. Germline assignment: CDR1 MNHNY and CDR2 SVGAGI (reference sequence). This CDR3 has 15 amino acids. V lost 0 bases and J lost 4; bases outside the gene matches: 5. CDR3 DNA sequence: TGTGCCAGCAGTTACTCGGACAGGGAGAGGTACGAGCAGTACTTC. Its translation is CASSYSDRERYEQYF.

The rearrangement links TRBV28 to TRBJ1-1; D may be TRBD1 (6 bases). This CDR3 spans 14 amino acids. Germline CDR1 and CDR2: MDHEN and SYDVKM. V lost 3 bases and J lost 3, with 11 bases in between. CDR3 in DNA: TGTGCCAGCAGTTTTGGGGGCATGGACACTGAAGCTTTCTTT. It is translated as CASSFGGMDTEAFF.